The text below deals with one TCR beta chain. The antigen remains undetermined. A read error may be the cause here, since a much bigger clone is one base away. This sample is drawn from a study of blood T cells in healthy people across ages. Study findings and constraints: Long-lived donors had more naive CD4+ cells and higher diversity than aged donors. A strong correlation between TCR beta diversity and naive T cell percentage was seen. A roughly linear age-dependent decrease characterized TCR beta diversity per million T cells. Changes in expanded clonotypes were possibly confounded, as the CMV status of donors was unknown.

Germline CDR1 and CDR2: LGHDT and YNNKEL (reference sequence). The CDR3 has 15 amino acids. Using a J-beta primer mix together with a sample-barcoded 5' primer, a second PCR was run for about 6 to 12 cycles. Via MiXCR, TCRdb re-called the 5' RACE reads, giving one row per CDR3 protein. The table lists roughly 700,000 distinct CDR3 sequences, approximately 29% of them singletons. The source of this sequence is a woman older than 75 in good health. Sequencing was carried out using blood. The V and J genes are TRBV3-1 and TRBJ2-6, with D perhaps matching TRBD1 (6 bases). CDR3 bases: TGTGCCGGCAGCTTACAGGGCTCTGGGGCCAACGTCCTGACTTTC. This sequence encodes CAGSLQGSGANVLTF.